What follows are 30 T cell receptor beta chains derived from one specimen sequenced in a study of response to subunit inactivated influenza vaccine. A single record per CDR3 protein comes from TCRdb applying MiXCR to the RT-PCR reads. The top ten clones hold around 7% of a sample with 550,000 to 800,000 distinct CDR3 sequences, around 14% of them seen once. Source: PBMCs from blood, taken less than 15 days before vaccination. These receptors originate from a man in his fifties who received an inactivated influenza vaccine.

This clonotype was observed a handful of times. The genes are TRBV7-9 and TRBJ2-7; a weak D match, TRBD1 (5 bases). Germline CDR1 SEHNR, CDR2 FQNEAQ (reference sequence). The CDR3 is made up of 14 amino acids. Deletions cut 3 bases from V and 5 bases from J, with 14 bases between. In DNA, the CDR3 is TGTGCCAGCAGCTTCTCAGGGCAACTCGACGAGCAGTACTTC. This codes for CASSFSGQLDEQYF.

This clonotype was counted many times. The CDR3 protein is CASSELGGSYNEQFF. The CDR3 region has the DNA TGTGCCAGCAGTGAATTGGGGGGTTCCTACAATGAGCAGTTCTTC. The chain recombines TRBV25-1 with TRBJ2-1; tentatively, D is TRBD2 (6 bases). Germline V gene sequence: CDR1 MGHDK, CDR2 SYGVNS. The CDR3 runs 15 residues. Trimming stripped 1 base from V and 1 base from J, with 8 bases between.

Here the CDR3 reads CASSSLGLGWGLNTGELFF. Written as DNA, the CDR3 is TGTGCCAGCAGCTCCTTAGGACTAGGATGGGGGCTCAACACCGGGGAGCTGTTTTTT. V usage is TRBV11-2 and J usage is TRBJ2-2, with D possibly TRBD2 on 7 matching bases. V was pared by 4 bases and J by 2 bases, with 23 bases between. This CDR3 spans 19 amino acids. Germline V gene data show CDR1 as SGHAT and CDR2 as FQNNGV.

This clonotype was observed at least ten times. This chain connects TRBV10-3 to TRBJ2-1; 7 bases align to TRBD2. The CDR3 is made up of 13 amino acids. Germline trimming cut 5 bases from V and 12 bases from J; bases unmatched to any gene: 10. Germline V lookup: CDR1 ENHRY, CDR2 SYGVKD. CDR3 loop: CAISSGTPQGQFF. The DNA of the CDR3 is TGTGCCATCAGTAGCGGGACTCCTCAAGGGCAGTTCTTC.

This chain links TRBV6-5 with TRBJ2-7; tentatively, D is TRBD2 (6 bases). The V end lost 0 bases, the J end lost 6 bases, and 12 bases lay between the germline ends. The CDR3 has 14 amino acids. Germline values: CDR1 MNHEY, CDR2 SVGAGI. The DNA for the CDR3 is TGTGCCAGCAGTTACTCAGGGAGGACTGGCGAGCAGTACTTC. Encoded protein: CASSYSGRTGEQYF.

For the CDR3, the DNA is TGTGCCAGCAGTTACCATCCCACCGGGGAGCTGTTTTTT. This encodes CASSYHPTGELFF. The chain links TRBV6-2 or TRBV6-3 to TRBJ2-2; no firm D call. The length of the CDR3 is 13 residues. Germline values: CDR1 MNHEY, CDR2 SVGEGT. Trimming left V 2 bases short and J 4 bases short, with 5 bases between.

This clonotype was seen at least ten times. CDR3 loop: CASRSVLNYGYTF. The CDR3 DNA sequence: TGTGCCAGCAGATCTGTTCTCAACTATGGCTACACCTTC. The rearrangement uses TRBV12-3 or TRBV12-4 and TRBJ1-2, with D unclear. There are 13 residues in the CDR3. Trimming shortened V by 6 bases and J by 2 bases, and 10 bases separated the two germline ends.

There are a few counts of this clonotype. The chain joins TRBV9 to TRBJ1-1; D may be TRBD1 (6 bases). There are 12 residues in the CDR3. V lost 1 base and J lost 9, with 10 bases in between. Per germline, CDR1 SGDLS and CDR2 YYNGEE. The DNA of the CDR3 is TGTGCCAGCAGCGTAATACAGGGTAAAGCTTTCTTT. Its translation is CASSVIQGKAFF. Full variable domain (outside the CDR3, taken from reference TRBV9 and TRBJ1-1): DSGVTQTPKHLITATGQRVTLRCSPRSGDLSVYWYQQSLDQGLQFLIQYYNGEERAKGNILERFSAQQFPDLHSELNLSSLELGDSALYFCASSVIQGKAFFGQGTRLTVV.

This clonotype was detected only a few times. This chain links TRBV3-1 with TRBJ2-3; 7 bases line up with TRBD1. The V segment lost 4 bases and the J segment 2 bases; nucleotides outside the gene matches: 6. Germline V CDR1 and CDR2: LGHDT, YNNKEL (reference sequence). This CDR3 comprises 15 residues. CDR3 nucleotide sequence: TGTGCCAGCAGCCCCCGGGACAGTTCCACAGATACGCAGTATTTT. It translates to CASSPRDSSTDTQYF.

The chain's CDR3 is CASSQTVTGLATSEQYF. CDR3 DNA: TGTGCCAGCAGCCAAACCGTGACGGGACTAGCTACTTCCGAGCAGTACTTC. V usage is TRBV4-2 and J usage is TRBJ2-7, with 9 bases matching TRBD2. The CDR3 covers 17 residues. V shed 2 bases and J 6 bases; nucleotides not matched to a gene: 14. Germline-derived CDR1 and CDR2 are LGHNA and YNFKEQ.

This clonotype has just a few counts. The chain couples TRBV19 to TRBJ2-1, with TRBD2 identical over 8 bases. CDR1 LNHDA and CDR2 SQIVND come from the germline V gene (reference sequence). V lost 3 bases and J lost 8; bases outside the gene matches: 12. The CDR3 runs to 16 residues. The CDR3 DNA is TGTGCCAGTAGTATTATTGGACTAGCCAACGGGTATGAGCAGTTCTTC. It specifies CASSIIGLANGYEQFF. Full variable domain (rest looked up from reference TRBV19 and TRBJ2-1): DGGITQSPKYLFRKEGQNVTLSCEQNLNHDAMYWYRQDPGQGLRLIYYSQIVNDFQKGDIAEGYSVSREKKESFPLTVTSAQKNPTAFYLCASSIIGLANGYEQFFGPGTRLTVL.

This clonotype was detected a few times. This sequence joins TRBV4-3 and TRBJ2-5; 8 bases match TRBD2. The CDR3 sequence is 16 residues long. V was pared by 6 bases and J by 11 bases, with 20 bases of the junction left unmatched. Germline CDR1 reads LGHNA; CDR2 reads YSLEER. DNA of the CDR3: TGCGCCAGCAGTCCCTCTACTAGCGGAACCCTTCAGTCGCAGTACTTC. The encoded protein is CASSPSTSGTLQSQYF.

This clonotype was recorded many times. CDR3 region: CASSQAGYEQYF. As DNA, the CDR3 is TGTGCCAGCAGCCAAGCCGGCTACGAGCAGTACTTC. The chain joins TRBV4-2 to TRBJ2-7; D is unclear. V lost 1 base and J 3 bases, leaving 4 bases between the germline ends. The germline V gene encodes CDR1 LGHNA and CDR2 YNFKEQ. This CDR3 has 12 amino acids.

The rearrangement links TRBV6-2 or TRBV6-3 to TRBJ2-4; 10 nucleotides align to TRBD2. The trim removed 3 bases at V and 2 bases at J, leaving 7 bases unmatched. Germline assignment: CDR1 MNHEY and CDR2 SVGEGT. The CDR3 is made up of 17 amino acids. CDR3 sequence (DNA): TGTGCCAGCAGTTATTGGTCTAGCGGGAGTTCCAAAAACATTCAGTACTTC. Residues: CASSYWSSGSSKNIQYF.

This clonotype has a handful of counts. The V gene is TRBV5-1, the J gene TRBJ1-1; D is undetermined. The CDR3 sequence is 14 residues long. V was clipped by 3 bases and J by 0 bases, with 9 bases between them. Germline values: CDR1 SGHRS, CDR2 YFSETQ. This CDR3 reads CASSSLFMNTEAFF. The CDR3 DNA reads TGCGCCAGCAGCTCCCTTTTCATGAACACTGAAGCTTTCTTT.

This clonotype was recorded a few times. The chain joins TRBV5-8 to TRBJ2-5; D might be TRBD1 (5 bases). This CDR3 has 16 residues. Germline-derived CDR1 and CDR2 are SGHTS and YDEGEE. V lost 4 bases, J lost 2 bases, and 18 bases lay in between. The CDR3, as DNA: TGTGCCAGCAGCCCAGGTGGGGCAGCCCGACAAGAGACCCAGTACTTC. It specifies CASSPGGAARQETQYF.

Of note for this clonotype: This could be a read error, since a much larger clone is one nucleotide away. Since the CDR3 does not end with the conserved phenylalanine or tryptophan, this likely comes from a read error. The chain recombines TRBV28 with TRBJ2-1, with 13 nucleotides matching TRBD2. This CDR3 spans 21 amino acids. In germline, CDR1 is MDHEN, CDR2 SYDVKM. V dropped 6 bases and J dropped 8; count of bases not matched to a gene: 25. This CDR3 is CASSRGGQPLLAGGPPDEQFL. The DNA of the CDR3 is TGTGCCAGCAGCCGAGGGGGACAGCCTCTACTAGCGGGGGGGCCGCCCGATGAGCAGTTCTTG.

This clonotype came up a few times. V is TRBV10-3 and J is TRBJ1-4; D remains unclear. The V end was cut by 4 bases, the J end by 8 bases, with 11 bases between. In germline, CDR1 is ENHRY, CDR2 SYGVKD. The CDR3 runs 13 residues. The CDR3 sequence is CAISGEEGEKLFF. In DNA form, the CDR3 reads TGTGCCATCAGTGGAGAGGAAGGCGAAAAACTGTTTTTT.

This clonotype turned up a few times. A junction end diverges from the germline sequence, so it may reflect a read error. J is TRBJ1-1 and V is TRBV20-1; D is unclear. The germline gives CDR1 DFQATT, CDR2 SNEGSKA (reference sequence). The CDR3 has 13 amino acids. The DNA of the CDR3 is TGCAGTGGGAAGAGTCCCATTAACAATGAAGCTTTCTTT. This codes for CSGKSPINNEAFF.

Notes on this clonotype: Germline is not matched at one junction end, which may reflect a read error. The chain has TRBV7-9 and TRBJ2-3; possibly TRBD1 for D (5 bases). The CDR3 runs 14 residues. CDR1 is SEHNR and CDR2 is FQNEAQ in the germline V gene (reference sequence). The CDR3 region has the DNA TGTGCCAGCAGCTTAATTGGAATGACAGATACGCCGTATTTT. This gives the protein CASSLIGMTDTPYF.

At least ten counts were recorded for this clonotype. The genes are TRBV7-9 and TRBJ1-1, with D uncertain. Germline V gene lookup returns CDR1 SEHNR and CDR2 FQNEAQ (reference sequence). Trimming cost V 5 bases and J 10 bases, with 11 bases left between them. The CDR3 is 11 residues long. CDR3 loop: CASSPLGRAFF. DNA of the CDR3: TGTGCCAGCAGCCCATTAGGGAGAGCTTTCTTT.

The chain is built from TRBV5-1 and TRBJ2-5; 7 nucleotides match TRBD1. There are 12 residues in the CDR3. V was pared by 4 bases and J by 5 bases, with 2 bases of the junction left unmatched. Germline V gene sequence: CDR1 SGHRS, CDR2 YFSETQ. CDR3 sequence reads: CASSETGETQYF. The CDR3 coding sequence is TGCGCCAGCAGCGAGACAGGGGAGACCCAGTACTTC.

This clonotype was counted only a few times. The genes are TRBV15 and TRBJ1-5, with a weak D call TRBD1 (5 bases). Trimming pared 1 base from V and 0 bases from J, leaving 7 bases between. This CDR3 is 15 amino acids long. Per the germline V gene, CDR1 is LNHNV and CDR2 is YYDKDF (reference sequence). Here the CDR3 DNA reads TGTGCCACCAGCAGAGTAGGACATAGCAATCAGCCCCAGCATTTT. It yields the protein CATSRVGHSNQPQHF.

This clonotype was seen a handful of times. The chain joins TRBV12-3 or TRBV12-4 to TRBJ1-2; no clear D gene. This CDR3 contains 12 residues. V lost 3 bases and J lost 5, with 7 bases in between. In DNA form, the CDR3 reads TGTGCCAGCAGTTTCCAGCGGTATGGCTACACCTTC. It yields the protein CASSFQRYGYTF.

The chain has TRBV27 and TRBJ2-1; 9 bases fit TRBD1. This CDR3 has 16 amino acids. The germline gives CDR1 MNHEY, CDR2 SMNVEV (reference sequence). V dropped 6 bases and J dropped 8; count of bases not matched to a gene: 14. The CDR3 loop reads CASRECPGQGEDEQFF. Here the CDR3 DNA reads TGTGCCAGCAGAGAGTGTCCGGGACAGGGTGAAGATGAGCAGTTCTTC.

This clonotype turned up a few times. The CDR3 DNA sequence: TGTGCCAGCAGGTCGGGACAGGGAAATGTTCAGCCCCAGCATTTT. Its translation is CASRSGQGNVQPQHF. The V and J genes are TRBV6-2 or TRBV6-3 and TRBJ1-5, with 9 bases identical to TRBD1. V shed 6 bases, J shed 6 bases, and the junction held 9 bases outside the gene matches. This CDR3 spans 15 amino acids. The germline V gene has CDR1 MNHEY and CDR2 SVGEGT.

In this sample, this clonotype turned up many times. V usage is TRBV29-1 and J usage is TRBJ2-3; tentative D call: TRBD2 (5 bases). Between the trimmed V and J ends, which lost 4 bases and 4 bases, there was a span of 12 bases. The CDR3 extends over 13 amino acids. CDR1 is SQVTM and CDR2 is ANQGSEA in the germline V gene. This CDR3 is CSVVLALPDTQYF. CDR3 nucleotides: TGCAGCGTTGTGCTAGCTTTACCAGATACGCAGTATTTT.

This clonotype was counted only a few times. The chain carries TRBV2 and TRBJ2-1, with D unresolved. The V end was cut by 3 bases, the J end by 0 bases, with 12 bases between. This CDR3 comprises 16 residues. Germline CDR1 SNHLY, CDR2 FYNNEI. In DNA form, the CDR3 reads TGTGCCAGCAGTGATGTGTTGATAAGCTCCTACAATGAGCAGTTCTTC. It codes for CASSDVLISSYNEQFF.

The chain has TRBV11-2 and TRBJ1-6; TRBD1 agrees at 7 bases. Germline V lookup: CDR1 SGHAT, CDR2 FQNNGV. The CDR3 length is 15 residues. After removal of 0 bases from V and 10 bases from J, the junction contained 6 bases not matched to a gene. The CDR3 nucleotides read TGTGCCAGCAGCTTAGAAGACAGGGTTGGGTCACCCCTCCACTTT. Protein: CASSLEDRVGSPLHF.

This clonotype occurred a few times. The genes are TRBV5-1 and TRBJ2-7; 8 bases are shared with TRBD2. Germline loops: CDR1 SGHRS, CDR2 YFSETQ. The CDR3 runs to 14 residues. V lost 4 bases and J lost 3; bases outside the gene matches: 6. Here the CDR3 reads CASSTAGTSYEQYF. The DNA of the CDR3 is TGCGCCAGCAGCACCGCCGGGACTAGCTACGAGCAGTACTTC.